Sequencing of this T cell receptor beta chain was carried out in a study of cytomegalovirus exposure and HLA in healthy donors. Whole-study findings and limits: Available immune exposure information covered CMV serostatus only. In a later analysis, TCR beta V- and J-gene trimming was associated with a missense DCLRE1C variant. TCR beta V segments were, for the most part, productive about 87% or about 30% of the time in an earlier analysis. The majority of TCR sequences were rare, yet some public TCRs appeared in many donors.

V lost 0 bases and J lost 5; bases outside the gene matches: 5. There are 15 residues in the CDR3. Per germline, CDR1 SGHRS and CDR2 YFSETQ. As to this clone: The target antigen is unknown.

Amplification used 60 Vbeta primers and 13 Jbeta primers. This table comes from immunoSEQ multiplex PCR, and its TCRdb copy is limited to in-frame clones, with some not included. The sample lists roughly 100,000 clones, about 15% occurring once. The origin of this receptor is a female donor in good health and CMV-seronegative. The gene calls are TRBV5-1 and TRBJ1-5, with TRBD1 matching 7 bases. Sequenced input: PBMCs. Here the CDR3 DNA reads TGCGCCAGCAGCTTGGAGGGACAGCCGCATCAGCCCCAGCATTTT. Translation: CASSLEGQPHQPQHF.